The 24 T cell receptor beta chains below were found in one sample sequenced in a study of human thymus T cells. The protocol was immunoSEQ multiplex PCR, while the TCRdb copy is restricted to in-frame clones and leaves out a portion. The sample comprises some 130,000 clones, over 85% of which are singletons, and 0.024% rests with the top ten. Thymic tissue was derived from resections collected during corrective heart surgery. The sample comprised thymus tissue. The receptors here all came from a boy under three years old with a congenital heart defect but otherwise immunologically healthy.

The rearrangement uses TRBV4-1 and TRBJ2-1; the match to TRBD2 covers 12 bases. This CDR3 has 17 amino acids. Germline CDR1 reads MGHRA; CDR2 reads YSYEKL. The V segment lost 1 base and the J segment 9 bases; nucleotides outside the gene matches: 10. For the CDR3, the DNA is TGCGCCAGCAGCCAAGTTAACCGGTCTAGCGGGGGGGGTGAGCAGTTCTTC. It encodes CASSQVNRSSGGGEQFF.

The CDR3 sequence is CASSFQSSGANVLTF. CDR3 DNA: TGTGCCAGCAGTTTCCAGAGCTCTGGGGCCAACGTCCTGACTTTC. The rearrangement joins TRBV11-2 to TRBJ2-6; D unclear. Trimming left V 6 bases short and J 0 bases short, with 9 bases between. This CDR3 region has 15 residues. Germline lookup yields CDR1 SGHAT and CDR2 FQNNGV.

The CDR3 here is CASSHQGAWDTQYF. The DNA of the CDR3 is TGTGCCAGCAGTCATCAGGGGGCATGGGATACGCAGTATTTT. The rearrangement uses TRBV11-3 and TRBJ2-3, with 8 bases that match TRBD1. CDR1 is SGHNT, CDR2 YENEEA, per germline. CDR3 length: 14 residues. With 6 bases clipped from V and 6 bases from J, the junction kept 8 bases outside the gene matches. Full variable domain (rest looked up from reference TRBV11-3 and TRBJ2-3): EAGVVQSPRYKIIEKKQPVAFWCNPISGHNTLYWYLQNLGQGPELLIRYENEEAVDDSQLPKDRFSAERLKGVDSTLKIQPAELGDSAVYLCASSHQGAWDTQYFGPGTRLTVL.

The V call is TRBV11-2, the J call TRBJ2-7; the D call may be TRBD1 or TRBD2 (6 bases each). The CDR3 has 16 residues. Germline CDR1 reads SGHAT; CDR2 reads FQNNGV. V lost 4 bases and J 0 bases, leaving 16 bases between the germline ends. The CDR3 DNA reads TGTGCCAGCAGCTCGCTGGGGGGCCATAGCTCCTACGAGCAGTACTTC. This encodes CASSSLGGHSSYEQYF.

The V call is TRBV7-9, the J call TRBJ2-2; TRBD2 aligns across 12 bases. The V gene's germline CDR1 is SEHNR and CDR2 FQNEAQ (reference sequence). V shed 5 bases and J 1 base; nucleotides not matched to a gene: 11. CDR3 size: 19 residues. The CDR3 is CASSLAGMGLAGNTGELFF. CDR3 coding DNA: TGTGCCAGCAGCCTCGCCGGCATGGGACTAGCGGGGAACACCGGGGAGCTGTTTTTT.

The chain couples TRBV4-1 to TRBJ2-2, with 7 bases that match TRBD2. Germline CDR1 reads MGHRA; CDR2 reads YSYEKL. The CDR3 is 17 amino acids. The V and J ends lost 2 bases and 5 bases, in that order; junction bases with no gene match: 11. The CDR3 spells CASSQKLLAGYTGELFF. CDR3 DNA sequence: TGCGCCAGCAGCCAAAAGCTATTAGCGGGTTATACCGGGGAGCTGTTTTTT.

Concerning this clone: The junction departs from the called germline gene at one end, perhaps through a read error. The chain links TRBV5-6 to TRBJ2-5; D is possibly TRBD1 or TRBD2 (5 bases each). The CDR3 consists of 11 residues. Germline assignment: CDR1 SGHDT and CDR2 YYEEEE. In DNA, the CDR3 is TGTGTCAGCAGCGAGGGGGAGACCCAGTACTTC. It is translated as CVSSEGETQYF.

This clone was found once. The J gene is TRBJ2-3, the V gene TRBV5-6; TRBD2 aligns across 8 bases. The ends lost 3 bases at V and 2 bases at J; junction bases unmatched: 11. The CDR3 is 17 residues long. The germline V gene has CDR1 SGHDT and CDR2 YYEEEE. The CDR3 region has the DNA TGTGCCAGCAGCTCTGTCGTGAGCGGGGGCCTCACAGATACGCAGTATTTT. Amino acid sequence: CASSSVVSGGLTDTQYF. Full variable domain (rest looked up from reference TRBV5-6 and TRBJ2-3): DAGVTQSPTHLIKTRGQQVTLRCSPKSGHDTVSWYQQALGQGPQFIFQYYEEEERQRGNFPDRFSGHQFPNYSSELNVNALLLGDSALYLCASSSVVSGGLTDTQYFGPGTRLTVL.

The chain recombines TRBV2 with TRBJ2-7; possibly TRBD1 for D (6 bases). The V and J ends lost 5 bases and 2 bases respectively, with 10 bases between them. The V gene's germline CDR1 is SNHLY and CDR2 FYNNEI. The CDR3 loop spans 13 amino acids. CDR3 amino acids: CASSTGSAYEQYF. The CDR3 DNA reads as TGTGCCAGCAGTACAGGGTCCGCCTACGAGCAGTACTTC.

The J gene is TRBJ2-2, the V gene TRBV4-3; D possibly matches TRBD1 or TRBD2 (5 bases each). Germline V gene data show CDR1 as LGHNA and CDR2 as YSLEER. The CDR3 spans 17 residues. The germline V and J ends were trimmed by 0 bases and 7 bases, with 18 bases remaining between them. This CDR3 reads CASSQDGGTLKFGELFF. The CDR3 DNA sequence: TGCGCCAGCAGCCAAGATGGGGGTACCCTCAAGTTCGGGGAGCTGTTTTTT.

The rearrangement links TRBV7-2 to TRBJ2-7, with TRBD2 matching 8 bases. The CDR3 runs 17 residues. The germline V gene has CDR1 SGHTA and CDR2 FQGNSA. The J segment lost 0 bases and the V segment lost 5 bases, leaving 12 bases of the junction unmatched. The DNA for the CDR3 is TGTGCCAGCAGCGCCCCTTTAGGTAGCGGGAACTCCTACGAGCAGTACTTC. As protein: CASSAPLGSGNSYEQYF.

The J gene is TRBJ2-3, the V gene TRBV5-1; 7 nucleotides agree with TRBD1. The CDR3 loop spans 17 amino acids. CDR1 SGHRS and CDR2 YFSETQ come from the germline V gene. The junction had 11 bases not matched to a gene; V was cut back by 3 bases and J by 1 base. CDR3 in DNA: TGCGCCAGCAGCTCCAAGGAGAGGGACAGCTGCACAGATACGCAGTATTTT. Its translation is CASSSKERDSCTDTQYF.

The genes are TRBV2 and TRBJ1-2; 7 bases fit TRBD1. Per germline, CDR1 SNHLY and CDR2 FYNNEI. Trimming at V came to 3 bases and at J to 7 bases, leaving 5 bases not matched to a gene. The length of the CDR3 is 13 residues. This CDR3 is CASSEKGAIGYTF. The CDR3 DNA reads as TGTGCCAGCAGTGAGAAGGGGGCGATTGGCTACACCTTC.

This chain connects TRBV4-1 to TRBJ2-7; D unresolved. V lost 0 bases, J lost 7 bases, and 7 bases lay in between. Germline V CDR1 and CDR2: MGHRA, YSYEKL. The length of the CDR3 is 12 residues. The DNA of the CDR3 is TGCGCCAGCAGCCAAGATGGGAAGGAGCAGTACTTC. Protein: CASSQDGKEQYF.

The chain has TRBV6-5 and TRBJ1-2; 8 bases are shared with TRBD1. The V gene's germline CDR1 is MNHEY and CDR2 SVGAGI. V dropped 6 bases and J dropped 2; count of bases not matched to a gene: 5. This CDR3 region has 14 residues. The CDR3 region is CASRTGGWNYGYTF. The CDR3 DNA reads as TGTGCCAGCAGAACAGGGGGATGGAACTATGGCTACACCTTC.

V is TRBV25-1 and J is TRBJ2-6; TRBD2 aligns across 9 bases. From germline, CDR1 is MGHDK and CDR2 SYGVNS. The CDR3 consists of 17 residues. The V gene end was trimmed by 3 bases and the J gene end by 0 bases; junction bases not matched to a gene: 3. The CDR3 is CASSDSSGDSGANVLTF. CDR3 bases: TGTGCCAGCAGTGATTCTAGCGGGGACTCTGGGGCCAACGTCCTGACTTTC.

This sequence joins TRBV13 and TRBJ2-3, with 10 bases lining up with TRBD2. The V segment lost 5 bases and the J segment 6 bases; nucleotides outside the gene matches: 8. Germline V gives CDR1 PRHDT, CDR2 FYEKMQ (reference sequence). CDR3 size: 15 residues. CDR3 amino acids: CASSPGTSAGDTQYF. CDR3 DNA sequence: TGTGCCAGCAGCCCCGGGACTAGCGCGGGGGATACGCAGTATTTT.

The V call is TRBV2, the J call TRBJ1-5; 9 bases match TRBD1. The CDR3 extends over 18 amino acids. Losses at the gene ends were 5 bases for V and 1 base for J; bases not matched to a gene: 12. Germline V CDR1 and CDR2: SNHLY, FYNNEI. CDR3 in DNA: TGTGCCAGCAGTTACGGGACAGGGCTTTCCACGAGCAATCAGCCCCAGCATTTT. This codes for CASSYGTGLSTSNQPQHF.

The chain is built from TRBV7-8 and TRBJ2-1, with 7 bases matching TRBD1. This CDR3 has 17 amino acids. Germline V lookup: CDR1 SGHVS, CDR2 FQNEAQ. The trim removed 5 bases at V and 0 bases at J, leaving 10 bases unmatched. The CDR3 sequence: CASSPGTEWSSYNEQFF. The CDR3 DNA reads TGTGCCAGCAGCCCCGGGACAGAGTGGAGCTCCTACAATGAGCAGTTCTTC.

CDR3: CASSLSGGQPYGYTF. The CDR3 DNA reads TGTGCCAGCAGTTTATCGGGAGGACAGCCATATGGCTACACCTTC. This sequence joins TRBV27 and TRBJ1-2; tentative D call: TRBD1 (6 bases). The CDR3 covers 15 residues. V shed 0 bases and J shed 5 bases, with 13 bases lying between them. Germline V lookup: CDR1 MNHEY, CDR2 SMNVEV (reference sequence).

The chain uses TRBV15 and TRBJ2-1, with 10 bases identical to TRBD2. Germline CDR1 is LNHNV and CDR2 is YYDKDF (reference sequence). The CDR3 covers 15 residues. The V and J ends lost 4 bases and 5 bases, in that order; junction bases with no gene match: 5. CDR3 protein: CATSISGGANNEQFF. The CDR3 nucleotides are TGTGCCACCAGCATAAGCGGGGGGGCCAACAATGAGCAGTTCTTC. The complete variable domain, with remaining parts taken from reference TRBV15 and TRBJ2-1, reads DAMVIQNPRYQVTQFGKPVTLSCSQTLNHNVMYWYQQKSSQAPKLLFHYYDKDFNNEADTPDNFQSRRPNTSFCFLDIRSPGLGDTAMYLCATSISGGANNEQFFGPGTRLTVL.

This chain joins TRBV6-5 and TRBJ2-7; 10 bases match TRBD2. V lost 1 base, J lost 5 bases, and 5 bases stayed unmatched. The CDR3 has 15 residues. Germline loops: CDR1 MNHEY, CDR2 SVGAGI. DNA of the CDR3: TGTGCCAGCAGTTACTTGGCTAGCGGGGGTAACGAGCAGTACTTC. It is translated as CASSYLASGGNEQYF.

The V and J genes are TRBV7-3 and TRBJ2-7, with D perhaps matching TRBD2 (7 bases). The ends were cut back, 5 bases at V and 3 bases at J, with 20 bases in the middle. Germline CDR1 SGHTA, CDR2 FQGTGA. There are 16 residues in the CDR3. CDR3 sequence (DNA): TGTGCCAGCAGCCCCTCGTCGGGGGGCCCACTCTACGAGCAGTACTTC. It translates to CASSPSSGGPLYEQYF.

The rearrangement joins TRBV11-2 to TRBJ2-3; D may be TRBD1 or TRBD2 (6 bases each). This CDR3 comprises 19 residues. V lost 1 base to trimming and J lost 1 base, with 21 bases between them. Per the germline V gene, CDR1 is SGHAT and CDR2 is FQNNGV. CDR3 sequence: CASSLVGVSSGAGTDTQYF. As DNA, the CDR3 is TGTGCCAGCAGCTTAGTTGGCGTCTCCTCGGGGGCCGGCACAGATACGCAGTATTTT.